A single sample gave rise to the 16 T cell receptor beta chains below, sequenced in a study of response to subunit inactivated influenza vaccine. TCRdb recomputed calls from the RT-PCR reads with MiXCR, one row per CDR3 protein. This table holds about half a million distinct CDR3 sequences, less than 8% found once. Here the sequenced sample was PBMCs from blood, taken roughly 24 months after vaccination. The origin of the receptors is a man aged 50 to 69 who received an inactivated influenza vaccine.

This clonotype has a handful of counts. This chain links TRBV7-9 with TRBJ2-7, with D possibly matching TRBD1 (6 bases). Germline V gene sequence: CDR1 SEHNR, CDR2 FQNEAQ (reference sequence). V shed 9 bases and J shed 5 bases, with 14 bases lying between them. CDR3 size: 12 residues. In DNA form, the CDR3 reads TGTGCCAGTACCAGGGGTCTTGACGAGCAGTACTTC. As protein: CASTRGLDEQYF.

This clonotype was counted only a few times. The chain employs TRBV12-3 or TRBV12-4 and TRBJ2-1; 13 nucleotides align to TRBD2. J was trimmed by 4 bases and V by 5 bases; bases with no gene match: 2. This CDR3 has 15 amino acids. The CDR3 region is CASSKGLAGYNEQFF. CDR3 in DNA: TGTGCCAGCAGTAAGGGACTAGCGGGGTACAATGAGCAGTTCTTC.

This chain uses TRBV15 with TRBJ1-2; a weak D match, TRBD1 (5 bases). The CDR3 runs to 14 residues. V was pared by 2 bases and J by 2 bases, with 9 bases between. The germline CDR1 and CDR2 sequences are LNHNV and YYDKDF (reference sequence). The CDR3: CATSRPQANYGYTF. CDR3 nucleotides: TGTGCCACCAGCAGACCACAGGCGAACTATGGCTACACCTTC.

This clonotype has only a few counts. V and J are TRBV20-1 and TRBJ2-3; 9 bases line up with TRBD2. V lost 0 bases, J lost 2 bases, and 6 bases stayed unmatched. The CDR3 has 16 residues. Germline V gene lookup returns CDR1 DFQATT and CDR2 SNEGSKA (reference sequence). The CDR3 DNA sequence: TGCAGTGCTAGAGATCGGCTAGCGGGGTACACAGATACGCAGTATTTT. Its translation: CSARDRLAGYTDTQYF.

CDR3 sequence: CASSSTGGFNQPQHF. The CDR3 DNA follows: TGTGCCAGCAGCTCCACAGGGGGATTCAATCAGCCCCAGCATTTT. The chain employs TRBV3-1 and TRBJ1-5; 8 bases map to TRBD1. V shed 5 bases, J shed 3 bases, and the junction held 6 bases outside the gene matches. This CDR3 has 15 amino acids. Germline V CDR1 and CDR2: LGHDT, YNNKEL (reference sequence).

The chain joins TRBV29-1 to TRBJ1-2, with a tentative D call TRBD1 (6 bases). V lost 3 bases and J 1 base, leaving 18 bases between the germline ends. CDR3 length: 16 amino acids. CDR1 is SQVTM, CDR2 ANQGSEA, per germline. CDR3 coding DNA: TGCAGCGTTGATTCCGGACAGCGAGTGCTTAACTATGGCTACACCTTC. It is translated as CSVDSGQRVLNYGYTF.

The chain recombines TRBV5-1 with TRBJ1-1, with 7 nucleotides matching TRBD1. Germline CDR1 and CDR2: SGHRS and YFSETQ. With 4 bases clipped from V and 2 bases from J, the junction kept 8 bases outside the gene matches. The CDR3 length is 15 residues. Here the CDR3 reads CASSRVVGGNTEAFF. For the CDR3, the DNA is TGCGCCAGCAGCAGGGTGGTAGGGGGCAACACTGAAGCTTTCTTT.

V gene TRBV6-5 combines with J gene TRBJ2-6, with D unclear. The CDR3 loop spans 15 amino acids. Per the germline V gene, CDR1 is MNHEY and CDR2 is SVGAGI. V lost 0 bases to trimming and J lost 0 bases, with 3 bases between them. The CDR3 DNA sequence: TGTGCCAGCAGTTACTCTAACTCTGGGGCCAACGTCCTGACTTTC. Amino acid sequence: CASSYSNSGANVLTF.

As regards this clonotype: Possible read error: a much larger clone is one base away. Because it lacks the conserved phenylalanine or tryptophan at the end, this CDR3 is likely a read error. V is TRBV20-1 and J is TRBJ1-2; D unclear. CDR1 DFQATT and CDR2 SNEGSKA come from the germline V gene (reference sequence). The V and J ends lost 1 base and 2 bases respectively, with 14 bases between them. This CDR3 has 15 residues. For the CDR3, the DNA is TGCAGTGCTAGAGTCTGGGCAGCGGTAAACTATGGCTACACCTCC. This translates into CSARVWAAVNYGYTS.

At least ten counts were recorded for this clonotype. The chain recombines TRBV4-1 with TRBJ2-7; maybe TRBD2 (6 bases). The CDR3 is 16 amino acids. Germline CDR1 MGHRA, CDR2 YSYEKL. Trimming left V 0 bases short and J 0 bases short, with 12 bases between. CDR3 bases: TGCGCCAGCAGCCAAGAGGGAGGCGTGCCCTCCTACGAGCAGTACTTC. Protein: CASSQEGGVPSYEQYF.

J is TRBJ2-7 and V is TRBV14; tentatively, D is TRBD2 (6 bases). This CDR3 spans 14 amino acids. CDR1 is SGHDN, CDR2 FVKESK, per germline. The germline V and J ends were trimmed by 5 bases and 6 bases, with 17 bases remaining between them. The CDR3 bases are TGTGCCAGCAGCTTAGTCGGAGGGTGGGGCGAGCAGTACTTC. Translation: CASSLVGGWGEQYF.

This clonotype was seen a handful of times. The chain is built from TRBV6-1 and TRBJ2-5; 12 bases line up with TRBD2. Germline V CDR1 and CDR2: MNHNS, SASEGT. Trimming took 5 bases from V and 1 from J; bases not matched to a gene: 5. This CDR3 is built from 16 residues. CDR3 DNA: TGTGCCAGCAGTCAGGGGGGACTAGCGGGCCAAGAGACCCAGTACTTC. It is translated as CASSQGGLAGQETQYF.

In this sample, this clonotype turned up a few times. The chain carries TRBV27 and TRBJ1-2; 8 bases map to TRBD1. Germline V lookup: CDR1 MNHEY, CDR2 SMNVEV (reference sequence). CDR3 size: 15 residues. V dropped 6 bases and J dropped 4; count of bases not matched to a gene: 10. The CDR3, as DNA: TGTGCCAGCAGAACGATCAGGGGGCGGGCCTATGGCTACACCTTC. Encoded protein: CASRTIRGRAYGYTF.

The CDR3 loop reads CSVRTVQETQYF. CDR3 bases: TGCAGCGTCCGGACAGTCCAAGAGACCCAGTACTTC. J is TRBJ2-5 and V is TRBV29-1; possibly TRBD1 for D (6 bases). Germline V lookup: CDR1 SQVTM, CDR2 ANQGSEA. CDR3 length: 12 residues. Trimming pared 6 bases from V and 1 base from J, leaving 9 bases between. Full variable domain (missing parts from reference TRBV29-1 and TRBJ2-5): SAVISQKPSRDICQRGTSLTIQCQVDSQVTMMFWYRQQPGQSLTLIATANQGSEATYESGFVIDKFPISRPNLTFSTLTVSNMSPEDSSIYLCSVRTVQETQYFGPGTRLLVL.

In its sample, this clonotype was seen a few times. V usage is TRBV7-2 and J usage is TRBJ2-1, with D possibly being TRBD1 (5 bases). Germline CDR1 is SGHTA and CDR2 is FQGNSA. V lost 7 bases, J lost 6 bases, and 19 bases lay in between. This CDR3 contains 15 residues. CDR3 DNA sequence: TGTGCCAGCACCCTCTCCAGGGCCCTAGGCAATGAGCAGTTCTTC. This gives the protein CASTLSRALGNEQFF. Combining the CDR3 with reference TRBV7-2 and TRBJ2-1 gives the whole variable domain GAGVSQSPSNKVTEKGKDVELRCDPISGHTALYWYRQSLGQGLEFLIYFQGNSAPDKSGLPSDRFSAERTGGSVSTLTIQRTQQEDSAVYLCASTLSRALGNEQFFGPGTRLTVL.

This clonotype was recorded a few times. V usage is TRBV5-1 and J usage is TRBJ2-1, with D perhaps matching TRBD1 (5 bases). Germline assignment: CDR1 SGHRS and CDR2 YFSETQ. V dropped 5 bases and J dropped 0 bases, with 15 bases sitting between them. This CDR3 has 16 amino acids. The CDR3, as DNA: TGCGCCAGCAGGGAACCAGGGATCAGCTCCTACAATGAGCAGTTCTTC. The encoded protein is CASREPGISSYNEQFF. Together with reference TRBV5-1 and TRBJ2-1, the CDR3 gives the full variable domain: KAGVTQTPRYLIKTRGQQVTLSCSPISGHRSVSWYQQTPGQGLQFLFEYFSETQRNKGNFPGRFSGRQFSNSRSEMNVSTLELGDSALYLCASREPGISSYNEQFFGPGTRLTVL.